The 21 T cell receptor beta chains below all came from one sample that was sequenced in a study of blood T cell repertoires in COVID-19. The protocol was immunoSEQ multiplex PCR, while the TCRdb copy is restricted to in-frame clones and leaves out a portion. The sample holds about 19,000 clones; about 83% are singletons and the top ten take 11%. The source material was peripheral blood. All receptors come from a human donor in a cohort sampled during active COVID-19.

The chain links TRBV5-1 to TRBJ2-4; a weak D match, TRBD2 (6 bases). CDR1 and CDR2 (germline): SGHRS, YFSETQ. The CDR3 consists of 13 residues. Trimming stripped 5 bases from V and 6 bases from J, with 12 bases between. CDR3 sequence reads: CASSWEEGNIQYF. The DNA for the CDR3 is TGCGCCAGCAGTTGGGAGGAGGGAAACATTCAGTACTTC.

About this clone: A read error may produce the germline difference seen at one junction end. J is TRBJ2-3 and V is TRBV7-8; the D gene is possibly TRBD1 (6 bases). This CDR3 region has 12 residues. In germline, CDR1 is SGHVS, CDR2 FQNEAQ. DNA of the CDR3: TGTGCCAGCAGCTTCCGACAGGCCATGCGGAATTTT. It translates to CASSFRQAMRNF.

This clone turned up a few times. CDR3 protein: CASSSRTSGNEQYF. The CDR3 DNA sequence: TGTGCCAGCAGCTCTCGGACTAGCGGGAACGAGCAGTACTTC. The chain couples TRBV7-3 to TRBJ2-7, with 12 bases matching TRBD2. This CDR3 is 14 amino acids long. The ends lost 4 bases at V and 5 bases at J; junction bases unmatched: 3. Germline CDR1 and CDR2: SGHTA and FQGTGA.

CDR3 nucleotide sequence: TGTGCCACCCAAACGGAGAGGAACTACTACGAGCAGTACTTC. It translates to CATQTERNYYEQYF. The chain recombines TRBV6-5 with TRBJ2-7; no clear D gene. V lost 10 bases and J 3 bases, leaving 19 bases between the germline ends. The CDR3 extends over 14 amino acids. Germline V lookup: CDR1 MNHEY, CDR2 SVGAGI.

The J gene is TRBJ2-3, the V gene TRBV28, with 12 bases fitting TRBD1. Germline values: CDR1 MDHEN, CDR2 SYDVKM. The CDR3 sequence is 16 residues long. Trimming removed 5 bases from V and 4 bases from J; junction bases left unmatched: 7. CDR3 protein: CASSLGTGGVADTQYF. The CDR3 nucleotides read TGTGCCAGCAGTCTAGGGACAGGGGGCGTCGCAGATACGCAGTATTTT.

This sequence joins TRBV19 and TRBJ2-2; D is uncertain. V shed 4 bases and J shed 4 bases, with 13 bases lying between them. The CDR3 is 15 residues long. The V gene's germline CDR1 is LNHDA and CDR2 SQIVND (reference sequence). The CDR3 DNA sequence: TGTGCCAGTAGTAGCGTTAACAGCCTCACCGGGGAGCTGTTTTTT. Protein: CASSSVNSLTGELFF.

This chain joins TRBV12-3 or TRBV12-4 and TRBJ2-1, with TRBD2 matching 7 bases. The J segment lost 12 bases and the V segment lost 11 bases, leaving 13 bases of the junction unmatched. The CDR3 is 12 residues long. In DNA, the CDR3 is TGTGCCCAAAGTGGGGTGCGCGGGAGGCAGTTCTTC. This gives the protein CAQSGVRGRQFF.

V is TRBV30 and J is TRBJ1-5; the D gene is possibly TRBD1 (6 bases). Germline CDR1 reads GTSNPN; CDR2 reads SVGIG (reference sequence). Trimming left V 0 bases short and J 7 bases short, with 16 bases between. CDR3 length: 15 amino acids. CDR3 protein: CAWSVRQVEGQPQHF. In nucleotides, the CDR3 is TGTGCCTGGAGTGTACGACAGGTGGAAGGACAGCCCCAGCATTTT.

The chain is built from TRBV7-9 and TRBJ2-2; 9 bases are a match to TRBD2. CDR3 size: 18 residues. The J segment lost 4 bases and the V segment lost 5 bases, leaving 14 bases of the junction unmatched. The germline CDR1 and CDR2 sequences are SEHNR and FQNEAQ (reference sequence). The CDR3: CASSPGFSGRSGTGELFF. DNA for the CDR3: TGTGCCAGCAGCCCAGGGTTTAGCGGGAGATCGGGCACCGGGGAGCTGTTTTTT.

The rearrangement uses TRBV29-1 and TRBJ2-3, with D possibly TRBD1 on 5 matching bases. The V end was cut by 3 bases, the J end by 2 bases, with 12 bases between. Germline V gene lookup returns CDR1 SQVTM and CDR2 ANQGSEA. The length of the CDR3 is 14 residues. CDR3 sequence reads: CSVDQGGFTDTQYF. CDR3 bases: TGCAGCGTTGACCAGGGTGGGTTCACAGATACGCAGTATTTT.

J is TRBJ1-5 and V is TRBV19; no reliable D call. The V end lost 7 bases, the J end lost 0 bases, and 10 bases lay between the germline ends. This CDR3 is 14 amino acids long. CDR1 LNHDA and CDR2 SQIVND come from the germline V gene (reference sequence). The CDR3 DNA follows: TGTGCCAGTATGGTAGAAGATAGCAATCAGCCCCAGCATTTT. Translating gives CASMVEDSNQPQHF.

In its sample, this clone was seen a few times. The chain couples TRBV5-1 to TRBJ2-1; TRBD1 matches at 7 bases. Germline V CDR1 and CDR2: SGHRS, YFSETQ. CDR3 length equals 15 residues. The V gene end was trimmed by 0 bases and the J gene end by 4 bases; junction bases not matched to a gene: 4. CDR3 sequence reads: CASSLAGQTYNEQFF. CDR3 bases: TGCGCCAGCAGCTTGGCGGGACAGACATACAATGAGCAGTTCTTC.

This rearrangement joins TRBV28 to TRBJ2-7; D is uncertain. CDR3 length: 12 residues. V was trimmed by 7 bases and J by 6 bases, leaving 13 bases between them. The germline V gene has CDR1 MDHEN and CDR2 SYDVKM. The CDR3 DNA sequence: TGTGCCAGCATCCGCCAGTCGGGCGAGCAGTACTTC. Protein: CASIRQSGEQYF.

The V and J genes are TRBV28 and TRBJ2-2; TRBD2 is a possible D gene (6 bases). V lost 1 base, J lost 1 base, and 13 bases lay in between. Germline V gene lookup returns CDR1 MDHEN and CDR2 SYDVKM. The CDR3 loop spans 17 amino acids. The CDR3 loop reads CASSLLTGVGNTGELFF. The CDR3 DNA reads as TGTGCCAGCAGTTTATTGACGGGGGTGGGGAACACCGGGGAGCTGTTTTTT.

On this clone: At one boundary the junction diverges from the germline segment, which might be a read error. The chain joins TRBV7-7 to TRBJ2-2; TRBD2 matches at 7 bases. Germline values: CDR1 SSHAT, CDR2 FNYEAQ (reference sequence). The CDR3 has 15 residues. CDR3 DNA: TGTGCTAGCAGCATCGGGAGGCCGAACACCGGGGAGCTGTTTTTT. As protein: CASSIGRPNTGELFF. The whole variable domain, remainder taken from reference TRBV7-7 and TRBJ2-2, is GAGVSQSPRYKVTKRGQDVTLRCDPISSHATLYWYQQALGQGPEFLTYFNYEAQPDKSGLPSDRFSAERPEGSISTLTIQRTEQRDSAMYRCASSIGRPNTGELFFGEGSRLTVL.

CDR3 DNA: TGTGCCAGTAGTCGACAGGGTTTTAGTAATCAGCCCCAGCATTTT. It encodes CASSRQGFSNQPQHF. The chain couples TRBV19 to TRBJ1-5; TRBD1 agrees at 7 bases. Looked up from germline, CDR1 is LNHDA and CDR2 is SQIVND (reference sequence). The V segment lost 5 bases and the J segment 4 bases; nucleotides outside the gene matches: 8. The CDR3 has 15 residues.

This clone was seen once. This chain links TRBV11-3 with TRBJ2-7; D may be TRBD2 (6 bases). Looked up from germline, CDR1 is SGHNT and CDR2 is YENEEA. CDR3 size: 17 residues. V was clipped by 1 base and J by 1 base, with 17 bases between them. The DNA for the CDR3 is TGTGCCAGCAGCTTAGGTCGGGGGACGCGAACTTCCTACGAGCAGTACTTC. Its protein is CASSLGRGTRTSYEQYF.

As for this clone: Other DNA sequences in this specimen translate into the identical CDR3. This rearrangement joins TRBV7-2 to TRBJ2-7; TRBD2 agrees at 8 bases. The CDR3 sequence is 15 residues long. CDR1 SGHTA and CDR2 FQGNSA come from the germline V gene. J gave up 4 bases and V 1 base, and 6 bases lay outside the gene matches. The chain's CDR3 is CASSLGGTSGYEQYF. The CDR3 DNA is TGTGCCAGCAGCTTAGGGGGAACTAGCGGTTACGAGCAGTACTTC.

The rearrangement links TRBV7-3 to TRBJ1-1; perhaps TRBD1 as D (6 bases). The germline gives CDR1 SGHTA, CDR2 FQGTGA. The CDR3 runs to 15 residues. With 0 bases removed from V and 1 base from J, the gap between germline ends came to 9 bases. CDR3 nucleotide sequence: TGTGCCAGCAGCTTAACCCACAGGGAGAACACTGAAGCTTTCTTT. Its translation is CASSLTHRENTEAFF.

This chain connects TRBV28 to TRBJ2-2; TRBD1 matches 7 bases. The CDR3 has 15 residues. The V gene end was trimmed by 5 bases and the J gene end by 0 bases; junction bases not matched to a gene: 3. Per germline, CDR1 MDHEN and CDR2 SYDVKM. The CDR3 sequence is CASSPGQTNTGELFF. The CDR3, as DNA: TGTGCCAGCAGTCCGGGACAGACGAACACCGGGGAGCTGTTTTTT.

The chain couples TRBV15 to TRBJ1-5; TRBD1 aligns across 11 bases. Trimming removed 5 bases from V and 7 bases from J; junction bases left unmatched: 1. The CDR3 has 13 amino acids. CDR1 is LNHNV and CDR2 is YYDKDF in the germline V gene (reference sequence). The CDR3 spells CATSGQGAQPQHF. The CDR3 region has the DNA TGTGCCACCAGCGGACAGGGGGCCCAGCCCCAGCATTTT. The full variable domain, its missing parts supplied by reference TRBV15 and TRBJ1-5, is DAMVIQNPRYQVTQFGKPVTLSCSQTLNHNVMYWYQQKSSQAPKLLFHYYDKDFNNEADTPDNFQSRRPNTSFCFLDIRSPGLGDTAMYLCATSGQGAQPQHFGDGTRLSIL.